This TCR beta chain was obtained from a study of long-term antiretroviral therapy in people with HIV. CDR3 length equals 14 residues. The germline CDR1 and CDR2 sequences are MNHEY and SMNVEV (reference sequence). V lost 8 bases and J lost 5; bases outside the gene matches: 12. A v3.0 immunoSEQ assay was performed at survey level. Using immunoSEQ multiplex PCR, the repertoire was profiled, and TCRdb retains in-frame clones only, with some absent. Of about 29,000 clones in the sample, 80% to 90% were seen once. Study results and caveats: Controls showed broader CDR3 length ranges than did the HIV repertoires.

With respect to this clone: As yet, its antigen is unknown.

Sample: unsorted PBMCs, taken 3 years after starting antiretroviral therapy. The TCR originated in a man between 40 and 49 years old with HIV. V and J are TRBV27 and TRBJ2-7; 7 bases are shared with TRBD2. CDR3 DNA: TGTGCCAGCCGGACGGGGGGTCCCATCCACGAGCAGTACTTC. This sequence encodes CASRTGGPIHEQYF.